The 7 T cell receptor beta chains presented below share a single source sample, sequenced in a study of metastatic and nonmetastatic thyroid tumors. TCRdb re-called the PCR reads via MiXCR. The data show roughly 27,000 clones, approximately 12% seen once. The entire patient cohort was treatment-naive prior to thyroid surgery. The sample comprised blood. The receptors were gathered from a female donor with papillary thyroid cancer or a benign thyroid nodule (not recorded which). Some clones in this sample may be carry-over from other donors' samples.

The sample holds many counts of this clone. This sequence joins TRBV18 and TRBJ2-5, with D tentatively TRBD2 (5 bases). Germline V gene sequence: CDR1 KGHSH, CDR2 LQKENI. CDR3 length equals 14 residues. Trimming left V 2 bases short and J 1 base short, with 8 bases between. The CDR3 is CASSPGRSQETQYF. The CDR3 region has the DNA TGTGCCAGCTCACCAGGGAGAAGCCAAGAGACCCAGTACTTC.

The table lists this clone with many counts. CDR3 loop: CASSSIQVQGASSTDTQYF. In DNA, the CDR3 is TGTGCCAGCAGCAGCATTCAAGTTCAGGGCGCTTCTAGCACAGATACGCAGTATTTT. This chain connects TRBV13 to TRBJ2-3; D might be TRBD1 (5 bases). V was cut by 5 bases and J by 0 bases, with 24 bases left in between. The CDR3 extends over 19 amino acids. Germline-derived CDR1 and CDR2 are PRHDT and FYEKMQ (reference sequence).

This clone was detected ten times or more. This sample also contains other DNA sequences that code for the same CDR3. This chain links TRBV11-2 with TRBJ1-1, with D possibly being TRBD1 (6 bases). The germline V and J ends were trimmed by 5 bases and 5 bases, with 21 bases remaining between them. Looked up from germline, CDR1 is SGHAT and CDR2 is FQNNGV. The CDR3 runs 16 residues. Here the CDR3 reads CASSLGYGGARTEAFF. The CDR3 nucleotides are TGTGCCAGCAGCCTAGGATATGGGGGCGCCAGGACTGAAGCTTTCTTT.

This clone was counted a few times. A much larger clone lies a single base off, so this may be a read error. The identical CDR3 is also encoded by other nucleotide sequences in the sample. The chain combines TRBV5-6 with TRBJ2-1; D ambiguous. V was cut by 0 bases and J by 4 bases, with 11 bases left in between. This CDR3 has 15 residues. Germline lookup yields CDR1 SGHDT and CDR2 YYEEEE. DNA of the CDR3: TGTGCCAGCAGCTTGGTTAGTGGGCATTACAATGAGCAGTTCTTC. As protein: CASSLVSGHYNEQFF.

There are many counts of this clone. V usage is TRBV7-2 and J usage is TRBJ2-5; TRBD2 matches 12 bases. Germline V gene data show CDR1 as SGHTA and CDR2 as FQGNSA. The CDR3 has 18 residues. Trimming took 1 base from V and 3 from J; bases not matched to a gene: 9. The CDR3, as DNA: TGTGCCAGCAGCTTAGGTAGCCTAGCGGGAGGGCCGGAAGAGACCCAGTACTTC. Translation gives CASSLGSLAGGPEETQYF.

This clone was seen once. This chain uses TRBV30 with TRBJ2-3; D remains ambiguous. This CDR3 has 14 amino acids. With 8 bases removed from V and 8 bases from J, the gap between germline ends came to 23 bases. Germline CDR1 GTSNPN, CDR2 SVGIG (reference sequence). The CDR3, as DNA: TGTGCCAGGGCCAAAAAGGGTAGGAAAGGTACGCAGTATTTT. Residues: CARAKKGRKGTQYF.

This clone was recorded many times. The chain is built from TRBV12-3 or TRBV12-4 and TRBJ1-2; D is unresolved. V dropped 4 bases and J dropped 2 bases, with 11 bases sitting between them. The CDR3 sequence is 14 residues long. The CDR3 sequence: CASSYTTANYGYTF. CDR3 DNA sequence: TGTGCCAGCAGTTACACTACAGCGAACTATGGCTACACCTTC.